This T cell receptor (beta chain) was identified during a study of shared clonotypes between healthy human individuals. The donors, healthy adults who were HIV-negative, had experienced no recent acute infections or vaccinations. Both subsets, CD45RA+ naive and CD45RA-negative memory, were split from the CD4+ cells. Measured with immunoSEQ multiplex PCR; TCRdb has only the in-frame clones, and not every one. The sample contains approximately 2.3 million clones, about 92% of which appear only once. Germline CDR1 is KGHSH and CDR2 is LQKENI. The CDR3 runs 11 residues. Trimming cost V 5 bases and J 6 bases, with 7 bases left between them.

The V gene is TRBV18, the J gene TRBJ1-1; D perhaps matches TRBD1 (5 bases). The clonotype comes from a man younger than 30 in good health. Some clones in this sample may be carry-over from other donors' samples. The sequencing input was naive CD4+ T cells from PBMCs. Subset specified: CD45RA+ positively selected. CDR3 nucleotides: TGTGCCAGCTCAGACAGCTCTGAAGCTTTCTTT. This sequence encodes CASSDSSEAFF.